Below, 25 T cell receptor beta chains from the same sample are listed, as sequenced in a study of spatial heterogeneity in lung cancer. Study outcomes and limitations: Tracking of tumor mutation counts was seen in expanded intratumoral alpha and beta TCR counts.

Time point: sample taken at primary tumor resection. No antigen has been assigned to these receptors. TCRdb redid the calling of the 5' RACE reads with MiXCR, one entry per CDR3 protein. The data contain about 13,000 distinct CDR3 sequences, 5.5% to 6% of them seen just once; the ten biggest clones take up around 10%. Sequencing used lung tumor tissue, obtained at surgery. The receptors originated from a female donor with early-stage non-small cell lung cancer.

This clonotype came up many times. Being off target in a library aimed at alpha chains, this beta chain has a size of little meaning. The chain links TRBV5-1 to TRBJ1-2; D gene unclear. The CDR3 runs to 14 residues. Trimming left V 0 bases short and J 2 bases short, with 8 bases between. CDR1 SGHRS and CDR2 YFSETQ come from the germline V gene. CDR3 nucleotides: TGCGCCAGCAGCTTGGTACAAGGAAACTATGGCTACACCTTC. Encoded protein: CASSLVQGNYGYTF.

This clonotype has just one count. In a library made to pick up alpha chains, this beta chain is a stray read with a size that means little. The chain has TRBV19 and TRBJ2-5, with TRBD1 identical over 7 bases. This CDR3 region has 17 residues. Losses at the gene ends were 6 bases for V and 5 bases for J; bases not matched to a gene: 18. The germline V gene has CDR1 LNHDA and CDR2 SQIVND (reference sequence). For the CDR3, the DNA is TGTGCCAGTAGAAGTACAGGGGTCTTCTTACAATCGGAGACCCAGTACTTC. Protein product: CASRSTGVFLQSETQYF.

This clonotype was recorded many times. Since it is a stray read in a library aimed at alpha chains, this beta chain has a size that is not meaningful. J is TRBJ1-1 and V is TRBV7-9; perhaps TRBD1 as D (5 bases). This CDR3 has 13 amino acids. CDR1 SEHNR and CDR2 FQNEAQ come from the germline V gene (reference sequence). Trimming left V 9 bases short and J 1 base short, with 12 bases between. CDR3 amino acids: CASYRGWNTEAFF. Here the CDR3 DNA reads TGTGCCAGTTATCGGGGGTGGAACACTGAAGCTTTCTTT.

This clonotype came up many times. Within a library made for alpha chains, this beta chain is off target, and its count is uninformative. CDR3 sequence reads: CSARYHAVDTPYNYEQYF. The CDR3 coding sequence is TGCAGTGCTAGATACCACGCGGTCGACACCCCATACAACTACGAGCAGTACTTC. V and J are TRBV20-1 and TRBJ2-7; D remains unclear. There are 18 residues in the CDR3. Looked up from germline, CDR1 is DFQATT and CDR2 is SNEGSKA (reference sequence). The V and J ends lost 2 bases and 3 bases respectively, with 26 bases between them.

This clonotype is labeled medium-sized. Because this beta chain is a stray read in a library intended to capture alpha chains, its abundance should not be given much weight. The chain joins TRBV5-1 to TRBJ1-2; 9 bases fit TRBD1. Germline CDR1 and CDR2: SGHRS and YFSETQ. V was clipped by 1 base and J by 8 bases; unmatched bases: 6. This CDR3 region has 14 residues. CDR3 nucleotides: TGCGCCAGCAGCTTGACAGGGGGCTGGATCGGCTACACCTTC. It is translated as CASSLTGGWIGYTF.

By share, this clonotype counts as medium-sized. This beta chain is an unintended read in a library built for alpha chains; its size means little. The chain employs TRBV12-3 or TRBV12-4 and TRBJ1-2, with D uncertain. Deletions cut 5 bases from V and 4 bases from J, with 11 bases between. The CDR3 runs to 13 residues. The CDR3 loop is CASSLQHSYGYTF. The CDR3 DNA reads TGTGCCAGCAGTCTACAGCATTCCTATGGCTACACCTTC.

Ten or more counts support this clonotype. The size of this beta chain means little, since it is a stray read in a library made for alpha chains. The chain joins TRBV29-1 to TRBJ2-3; 10 bases fit TRBD2. CDR1 is SQVTM and CDR2 is ANQGSEA in the germline V gene. The CDR3 runs 16 residues. J was trimmed by 2 bases and V by 8 bases; bases with no gene match: 13. In DNA form, the CDR3 reads TGCAGCTGCACCCCTCATCTAGCGGGAGTCACAGATACGCAGTATTTT. Protein product: CSCTPHLAGVTDTQYF.

This clonotype was counted many times. The size of this beta chain means little, since it is a stray read in a library made for alpha chains. The chain is built from TRBV7-9 and TRBJ2-4; D remains ambiguous. Germline CDR1 and CDR2: SEHNR and FQNEAQ (reference sequence). This CDR3 contains 13 residues. The V and J ends lost 6 bases and 4 bases respectively, with 10 bases between them. The CDR3 is CASSPEVKNIQYF. The CDR3 DNA reads as TGTGCCAGCAGTCCCGAGGTAAAAAACATTCAGTACTTC.

This clonotype was detected many times. This beta chain is a stray sequence in a library constructed for alpha chains; its clone size is not meaningful. This chain connects TRBV7-9 to TRBJ1-2; tentatively, D is TRBD1 (6 bases). V was pared by 4 bases and J by 4 bases, with 13 bases between. The CDR3 consists of 14 residues. Germline V gene sequence: CDR1 SEHNR, CDR2 FQNEAQ (reference sequence). The CDR3 region is CASSYRDRFYGYTF. The CDR3, as DNA: TGTGCCAGCAGCTACAGAGACAGGTTCTATGGCTACACCTTC.

The table lists this clonotype with many counts. In a library made to pick up alpha chains, this beta chain is a stray read with a size that means little. The chain is built from TRBV20-1 and TRBJ2-7, with D perhaps TRBD1 (6 bases). Trimming shortened V by 4 bases and J by 3 bases, and 25 bases separated the two germline ends. The CDR3 contains 17 residues. Germline V lookup: CDR1 DFQATT, CDR2 SNEGSKA (reference sequence). As DNA, the CDR3 is TGCAGTGCTATGGGGACAATAGTTACGGCAGCCGGCTACGAGCAGTACTTC. Translating it yields CSAMGTIVTAAGYEQYF.

Ten or more counts support this clonotype. Being off target in a library aimed at alpha chains, this beta chain has a size of little meaning. The chain employs TRBV3-1 and TRBJ2-2, with TRBD2 as a possible D gene (6 bases). Trimming cost V 3 bases and J 7 bases, with 15 bases left between them. Germline lookup yields CDR1 LGHDT and CDR2 YNNKEL (reference sequence). The CDR3 is 15 residues long. Here the CDR3 reads CASSQRGVRVGELFF. CDR3 DNA: TGTGCCAGCAGCCAGCGCGGGGTGAGGGTCGGGGAGCTGTTTTTT.

This clonotype came up many times. This beta chain is an unintended read in a library built for alpha chains; its size means little. The chain combines TRBV20-1 with TRBJ2-3; no firm D call. CDR3 length equals 13 residues. The ends were cut back, 5 bases at V and 1 base at J, with 10 bases in the middle. Germline V gives CDR1 DFQATT, CDR2 SNEGSKA (reference sequence). CDR3 in amino acids: CSAPPPGTDTQYF. The CDR3, as DNA: TGCAGTGCTCCCCCCCCGGGCACAGATACGCAGTATTTT.

This clonotype appeared many times. This beta chain is off target for a library built for alpha chains, so its abundance means little. V usage is TRBV20-1 and J usage is TRBJ1-1; D is possibly TRBD1 (6 bases). CDR1 DFQATT and CDR2 SNEGSKA come from the germline V gene (reference sequence). V lost 4 bases and J 0 bases, leaving 15 bases between the germline ends. The CDR3 spans 15 residues. Written as DNA, the CDR3 is TGCAGTGCTACCAGGGGTCTGGGCATGAACACTGAAGCTTTCTTT. Residues: CSATRGLGMNTEAFF.

The sample holds many counts of this clonotype. Since it is a stray read in a library aimed at alpha chains, this beta chain has a size that is not meaningful. The genes are TRBV12-3 or TRBV12-4 and TRBJ1-4; 7 bases fit TRBD1. The CDR3 runs 15 residues. The trim removed 2 bases at V and 5 bases at J, leaving 5 bases unmatched. This CDR3 reads CASSLRTGRNEKLFF. CDR3 sequence (DNA): TGTGCCAGCAGTTTACGGACAGGAAGAAATGAAAAACTGTTTTTT.

This clonotype has ten or more counts. This beta chain is an unintended read in a library built for alpha chains; its size means little. The rearrangement joins TRBV2 to TRBJ1-5; D not resolved. Germline-derived CDR1 and CDR2 are SNHLY and FYNNEI. The CDR3 loop spans 13 amino acids. With 6 bases removed from V and 7 bases from J, the gap between germline ends came to 13 bases. The CDR3 DNA reads TGTGCCAGCAGAAACAGCTGGGTCCAGCCCCAGCATTTT. Encoded protein: CASRNSWVQPQHF.

This clonotype was observed at least ten times. In a library made to pick up alpha chains, this beta chain is a stray read with a size that means little. V usage is TRBV7-3 and J usage is TRBJ2-5; D is possibly TRBD1 (6 bases). V dropped 5 bases and J dropped 5 bases, with 18 bases sitting between them. The CDR3 length is 15 residues. CDR1 is SGHTA and CDR2 is FQGTGA in the germline V gene. CDR3 loop: CASSQTGTWGETQYF. CDR3 DNA: TGTGCCAGCAGCCAAACAGGGACATGGGGGGAGACCCAGTACTTC.

This clonotype was detected many times. Found in a library prepared for alpha chains, this beta chain is an off-target read, and its abundance has little meaning. The rearrangement joins TRBV12-3 or TRBV12-4 to TRBJ2-7; no reliable D call. V was trimmed by 2 bases and J by 5 bases, leaving 10 bases between them. The CDR3 length is 13 residues. As DNA, the CDR3 is TGTGCCAGCAGTTTAAGGCAGGCTAACGAGCAGTACTTC. Residues: CASSLRQANEQYF.

This clonotype was seen repeatedly, ten times or more. In a library made to pick up alpha chains, this beta chain is a stray read with a size that means little. V is TRBV4-1 and J is TRBJ2-3; no reliable D call. CDR3 size: 13 residues. V was pared by 0 bases and J by 6 bases, with 7 bases between. Germline assignment: CDR1 MGHRA and CDR2 YSYEKL. CDR3 DNA sequence: TGCGCCAGCAGCCAAGAACGAACCGATACGCAGTATTTT. It encodes CASSQERTDTQYF.

This clonotype was counted at least ten times. Being off target in a library aimed at alpha chains, this beta chain has a size of little meaning. CDR3 amino acids: CATSRDRISHEQYF. CDR3 coding DNA: TGTGCCACCAGCAGAGATCGGATTTCCCACGAGCAGTACTTC. V usage is TRBV15 and J usage is TRBJ2-7; D uncertain. This CDR3 comprises 14 residues. The germline CDR1 and CDR2 sequences are LNHNV and YYDKDF (reference sequence). Deletions cut 0 bases from V and 5 bases from J, with 11 bases between.

This clonotype came up many times. For a library built for alpha chains, this beta chain is a stray read; little rests on its size. The gene calls are TRBV6-1 and TRBJ1-1; D remains ambiguous. With 8 bases removed from V and 8 bases from J, the gap between germline ends came to 15 bases. The germline V gene encodes CDR1 MNHNS and CDR2 SASEGT. The CDR3 spans 12 residues. In DNA form, the CDR3 reads TGTGCCAGCTTTAGCGTCGGGAGAGAAGCTTTCTTT. Amino acid sequence: CASFSVGREAFF.

This clonotype was seen ten or more times. The library was designed around alpha chains, so this beta chain is a stray read whose abundance carries little weight. The V and J genes are TRBV6-1 and TRBJ2-6; a weak D match, TRBD1 (5 bases). CDR1 is MNHNS, CDR2 SASEGT, per germline. The V gene lost 6 bases and the J gene lost 2 bases, with 5 bases spanning the gap. The CDR3 is made up of 13 amino acids. This chain's CDR3 is CASRGAGANVLTF. The CDR3 nucleotides are TGTGCCAGCAGAGGGGCTGGGGCCAACGTCCTGACTTTC.

This clonotype was counted many times. Being off target in a library aimed at alpha chains, this beta chain has a size of little meaning. This chain connects TRBV10-3 to TRBJ2-5; 8 bases fit TRBD2. The CDR3 is made up of 17 amino acids. J lost 3 bases, V lost 0 bases, and 9 bases had no gene match. Germline values: CDR1 ENHRY, CDR2 SYGVKD. DNA of the CDR3: TGTGCCATCAGTGAGTCGAAGGGTAGCGGGGAAGAAGAGACCCAGTACTTC. This encodes CAISESKGSGEEETQYF.

This clonotype was counted at least ten times. Found in a library prepared for alpha chains, this beta chain is an off-target read, and its abundance has little meaning. This rearrangement joins TRBV4-3 to TRBJ2-1; 8 nucleotides match TRBD2. The length of the CDR3 is 13 residues. J lost 15 bases, V lost 1 base, and 8 bases had no gene match. Germline loops: CDR1 LGHNA, CDR2 YSLEER. The CDR3 DNA reads TGCGCCAGCAGCCAAGTCAACGGGGGGGGTACGTTCTTC. Amino acid sequence: CASSQVNGGGTFF.

This clonotype was recorded at least ten times. Being off target in a library aimed at alpha chains, this beta chain has a size of little meaning. The gene calls are TRBV15 and TRBJ1-3; D is undetermined. Germline V gene data show CDR1 as LNHNV and CDR2 as YYDKDF (reference sequence). The V end was cut by 3 bases, the J end by 8 bases, with 8 bases between. This CDR3 has 12 amino acids. CDR3 sequence: CATSRDRDTIYF. The CDR3 coding sequence is TGTGCCACCAGCAGGGACCGGGACACCATATATTTT.

This clonotype is categorized as medium-sized. A library made for alpha chains picked up this beta chain off target, so its size means little. The V and J genes are TRBV5-1 and TRBJ2-1, with TRBD2 as a possible D gene (6 bases). Germline V gene lookup returns CDR1 SGHRS and CDR2 YFSETQ. The CDR3 has 15 amino acids. V dropped 2 bases and J dropped 3 bases, with 12 bases sitting between them. CDR3 sequence reads: CASSFSGDLYNEQFF. CDR3 DNA sequence: TGCGCCAGCAGCTTCTCGGGGGACCTCTACAATGAGCAGTTCTTC.